The 17 T cell receptor beta chains below come from one sample, sequenced in a study of cytomegalovirus exposure and HLA in healthy donors. Amplification used 60 Vbeta primers and 13 Jbeta primers. Generated by immunoSEQ multiplex PCR, the TCRdb table keeps only in-frame clones and is missing some. The sample carries fewer than 200,000 clones, 80% to 85% recorded once. What was sequenced was PBMCs. The receptors originated from a woman younger than 45 in good health and CMV-seronegative.

The CDR3 loop reads CASSPPGSLAGSYEQYF. The CDR3 nucleotides are TGTGCCAGCTCACCACCGGGTAGCCTAGCGGGTTCCTACGAGCAGTACTTC. The genes are TRBV18 and TRBJ2-7; 8 bases line up with TRBD2. Germline assignment: CDR1 KGHSH and CDR2 LQKENI. The CDR3 spans 17 residues. V was clipped by 0 bases and J by 1 base; unmatched bases: 8.

The rearrangement links TRBV7-2 to TRBJ2-5; TRBD2 might be the D (6 bases). Between the trimmed V and J ends, which lost 2 bases and 2 bases, there was a span of 15 bases. CDR1 and CDR2 from the germline V gene are SGHTA and FQGNSA. This CDR3 is 16 amino acids long. CDR3 sequence reads: CASSLLGRGTQETQYF. The CDR3, as DNA: TGTGCCAGCAGCTTATTAGGGCGGGGTACACAAGAGACCCAGTACTTC. Together with reference TRBV7-2 and TRBJ2-5, the CDR3 gives the full variable domain: GAGVSQSPSNKVTEKGKDVELRCDPISGHTALYWYRQSLGQGLEFLIYFQGNSAPDKSGLPSDRFSAERTGGSVSTLTIQRTQQEDSAVYLCASSLLGRGTQETQYFGPGTRLLVL.

The V call is TRBV19, the J call TRBJ2-2, with D possibly being TRBD2 (6 bases). CDR3 length equals 18 residues. V was pared by 9 bases and J by 3 bases, with 26 bases between. Germline V gives CDR1 LNHDA, CDR2 SQIVND (reference sequence). The CDR3 nucleotides read TGTGCCAGCTCAAAGAGACAGTACGCTGCGGGACACACCGGGGAGCTGTTTTTT. Protein: CASSKRQYAAGHTGELFF.

This clone was found a few times. The chain has TRBV28 and TRBJ1-6, with 7 bases fitting TRBD1. Looked up from germline, CDR1 is MDHEN and CDR2 is SYDVKM. V shed 10 bases, J shed 0 bases, and the junction held 6 bases outside the gene matches. This CDR3 has 15 amino acids. The CDR3 DNA reads as TGTGCCATACAGGGGAAGGGCTCCTATAATTCACCCCTCCACTTT. Translation gives CAIQGKGSYNSPLHF. The whole variable domain, filled in from reference TRBV28 and TRBJ1-6, reads DVKVTQSSRYLVKRTGEKVFLECVQDMDHENMFWYRQDPGLGLRLIYFSYDVKMKEKGDIPEGYSVSREKKERFSLILESASTNQTSMYLCAIQGKGSYNSPLHFGNGTRLTVT.

The CDR3 reads CATSRDPGSGANVLTF. Here the CDR3 DNA reads TGTGCCACCAGCAGAGATCCGGGGTCTGGGGCCAACGTCCTGACTTTC. This chain links TRBV15 with TRBJ2-6; a possible D gene is TRBD2 (5 bases). Germline loops: CDR1 LNHNV, CDR2 YYDKDF (reference sequence). Trimming took 0 bases from V and 1 from J, leaving 7 bases between them. The CDR3 has 16 residues.

This sequence joins TRBV20-1 and TRBJ2-1; possibly TRBD2 for D (6 bases). The CDR3 is made up of 11 amino acids. V gave up 2 bases and J gave up 13 bases, with 12 bases separating them. Germline V gene data show CDR1 as DFQATT and CDR2 as SNEGSKA (reference sequence). CDR3 sequence: CSARILGGQFF. Here the CDR3 DNA reads TGCAGTGCTAGAATTCTGGGGGGTCAGTTCTTC.

The table lists this clone with a few counts. This chain connects TRBV5-1 to TRBJ1-1; possibly TRBD1 for D (5 bases). CDR3 size: 15 residues. V lost 0 bases and J lost 3, with 12 bases in between. Germline values: CDR1 SGHRS, CDR2 YFSETQ. CDR3 nucleotide sequence: TGCGCCAGCAGCTTGGTGGGGGGTAAGGACACTGAAGCTTTCTTT. Encoded protein: CASSLVGGKDTEAFF.

V is TRBV28 and J is TRBJ1-2; 7 bases agree with TRBD1. In germline, CDR1 is MDHEN, CDR2 SYDVKM. This CDR3 spans 13 amino acids. With 5 bases clipped from V and 6 bases from J, the junction kept 6 bases outside the gene matches. CDR3 region: CASSEDRFHGYTF. CDR3 coding DNA: TGTGCCAGCAGTGAGGACAGGTTCCATGGCTACACCTTC.

This clone was seen a few times. The V gene is TRBV9, the J gene TRBJ2-5; D is possibly TRBD2 (6 bases). Trimming left V 1 base short and J 2 bases short, with 15 bases between. The germline V gene has CDR1 SGDLS and CDR2 YYNGEE. The CDR3 covers 16 residues. CDR3 residues: CASSVKTGGAQETQYF. CDR3 in DNA: TGTGCCAGCAGCGTAAAAACAGGAGGGGCACAAGAGACCCAGTACTTC.

Remarks on this clone: One end of the junction does not line up with germline, which may come from a read error. The chain links TRBV4-1 to TRBJ1-2, with 7 bases lining up with TRBD1. Germline assignment: CDR1 MGHRA and CDR2 YSYEKL. The CDR3 sequence is 18 residues long. CDR3 sequence: CASSQPDSLSWLRQGEDF. Here the CDR3 DNA reads TGCGCCAGCAGCCAACCCGACAGTCTTAGCTGGTTGAGGCAGGGGGAAGACTTC.

This rearrangement joins TRBV15 to TRBJ1-2; the match to TRBD1 covers 7 bases. The CDR3 has 17 amino acids. V dropped 0 bases and J dropped 9; count of bases not matched to a gene: 16. The germline V gene has CDR1 LNHNV and CDR2 YYDKDF (reference sequence). The CDR3 region has the DNA TGTGCCACCAGCAGAGATCAAGCGGGCAGGGGGATGAGGAGCTACACCTTC. It translates to CATSRDQAGRGMRSYTF.

This clone was seen only a few times. V gene TRBV6-6 combines with J gene TRBJ1-3, with 12 bases lining up with TRBD1. Germline trimming cut 10 bases from V and 4 bases from J; bases unmatched to any gene: 5. There are 14 residues in the CDR3. Germline CDR1 MNHNY, CDR2 SVGAGI (reference sequence). Written as DNA, the CDR3 is TGTGCCACGGGGACAGGGGGCGCCGGAAACACCATATATTTT. Residues: CATGTGGAGNTIYF.

This clone turned up a few times. The chain joins TRBV5-6 to TRBJ2-7, with TRBD1 identical over 9 bases. Germline lookup yields CDR1 SGHDT and CDR2 YYEEEE. CDR3 length: 16 residues. The V segment lost 1 base and the J segment 5 bases; nucleotides outside the gene matches: 10. The CDR3 is CASSLPTGTGRDEQYF. The CDR3 DNA is TGTGCCAGCAGCTTGCCTACCGGGACAGGGCGGGACGAGCAGTACTTC.

The J gene is TRBJ2-1, the V gene TRBV27, with TRBD2 matching 8 bases. The CDR3 is 14 amino acids. Germline assignment: CDR1 MNHEY and CDR2 SMNVEV (reference sequence). The trim removed 8 bases at V and 0 bases at J, leaving 3 bases unmatched. CDR3 region: CASVSGSSYNEQFF. CDR3 sequence (DNA): TGTGCCAGCGTGAGCGGGAGCTCCTACAATGAGCAGTTCTTC.

The chain is built from TRBV5-1 and TRBJ2-7; D is perhaps TRBD2 (5 bases). Germline V gene sequence: CDR1 SGHRS, CDR2 YFSETQ. The ends were cut back, 7 bases at V and 2 bases at J, with 13 bases in the middle. The CDR3 has 13 amino acids. For the CDR3, the DNA is TGCGCCAGCGGGAGCGACGGGGCCTACGAGCAGTACTTC. This sequence encodes CASGSDGAYEQYF. Filled out from reference TRBV5-1 and TRBJ2-7, the complete variable domain reads KAGVTQTPRYLIKTRGQQVTLSCSPISGHRSVSWYQQTPGQGLQFLFEYFSETQRNKGNFPGRFSGRQFSNSRSEMNVSTLELGDSALYLCASGSDGAYEQYFGPGTRLTVT.

The V gene is TRBV7-8, the J gene TRBJ2-6; TRBD1 agrees at 8 bases. The CDR3 is made up of 16 amino acids. Per the germline V gene, CDR1 is SGHVS and CDR2 is FQNEAQ. J lost 1 base, V lost 1 base, and 0 bases had no gene match. The CDR3 loop reads CASSLGQGSGANVLTF. The CDR3 DNA reads TGTGCCAGCAGCTTAGGACAGGGGTCTGGGGCCAACGTCCTGACTTTC.

To note about this clone: A read error may account for a junction end that differs from germline. The gene calls are TRBV25-1 and TRBJ2-4; 8 bases are a match to TRBD1. The germline gives CDR1 MGHDK, CDR2 SYGVNS. The CDR3 totals 14 residues. In nucleotides, the CDR3 is TGTGCCAGCAGTCCAGGACAGGGAAGGAACAGTCAGTACTTC. Its protein is CASSPGQGRNSQYF.